The 5 T cell receptor beta chains given below trace back to one sample, sequenced in a study of T cell responses to AZD1222 COVID-19 vaccine. Some clones are missing from TCRdb's copy, which holds only in-frame ones; the method was immunoSEQ multiplex PCR. This sample yields about 150,000 clones, of which more than 75% are seen a single time; just over 9% belongs to the top ten. Sequencing was performed on peripheral blood, taken 28 days after the second AZD1222 dose. All receptors derive from an adult who received the AZD1222 COVID-19 vaccine.

V and J are TRBV24-1 and TRBJ2-7; tentative D call: TRBD1 (5 bases). The ends were cut back, 5 bases at V and 5 bases at J, with 18 bases in the middle. The CDR3 totals 15 residues. CDR1 is KGHDR, CDR2 SFDVKD, per germline. CDR3 sequence (DNA): TGTGCCACCAGTGCTAACGGACACCTGGATCACGAGCAGTACTTC. This encodes CATSANGHLDHEQYF.

V is TRBV11-2 and J is TRBJ1-5; D is unclear. This CDR3 region has 12 residues. Germline lookup yields CDR1 SGHAT and CDR2 FQNNGV. Trimming took off 1 base at V and 6 bases at J, with 4 bases between the two ends. CDR3 in DNA: TGTGCCAGCAGCTTAGGGGGTCAGCCCCAGCATTTT. Translation gives CASSLGGQPQHF.

The genes are TRBV5-1 and TRBJ2-1, with 15 bases fitting TRBD2. CDR3 length: 15 amino acids. The germline CDR1 and CDR2 sequences are SGHRS and YFSETQ. V trimming: 3 bases; J trimming: 7 bases; junction bases outside the gene matches: 2. CDR3 region: CASSWGLAGGNEQFF. The CDR3 nucleotides read TGCGCCAGCAGCTGGGGACTAGCGGGAGGAAATGAGCAGTTCTTC.

The rearrangement links TRBV4-1 to TRBJ1-2, with D possibly TRBD1 on 5 matching bases. The CDR3 has 16 residues. Germline CDR1 and CDR2: MGHRA and YSYEKL. V dropped 3 bases and J dropped 0 bases, with 14 bases sitting between them. The DNA for the CDR3 is TGCGCCAGCAGCCAGGGGGACGCCGGAGCTAACTATGGCTACACCTTC. It codes for CASSQGDAGANYGYTF.

V usage is TRBV5-4 and J usage is TRBJ1-1, with D possibly matching TRBD1 (6 bases). The V end was cut by 9 bases, the J end by 1 base, with 19 bases between. Germline lookup yields CDR1 SGHNT and CDR2 YYREEE (reference sequence). CDR3 length equals 15 residues. This CDR3 is CATHGGGPRNTEAFF. CDR3 nucleotides: TGTGCCACCCACGGGGGGGGCCCCAGGAACACTGAAGCTTTCTTT. Full variable domain (rest looked up from reference TRBV5-4 and TRBJ1-1): ETGVTQSPTHLIKTRGQQVTLRCSSQSGHNTVSWYQQALGQGPQFIFQYYREEENGRGNFPPRFSGLQFPNYSSELNVNALELDDSALYLCATHGGGPRNTEAFFGQGTRLTVV.